Below are 8 T cell receptor beta chains sequenced from a single sample in a study of T cells after somatic rescue of genetic block. Profiling relied on immunoSEQ multiplex PCR, and the TCRdb table lists in-frame clones only, not all of them. This table holds 14,000 to 15,000 clones, roughly two thirds found once. Sample: peripheral blood mononuclear cells (PBMCs). Every receptor here comes from a boy aged 5-17 years.

J is TRBJ2-7 and V is TRBV6-5; 8 bases line up with TRBD1. The length of the CDR3 is 13 residues. Trimming took 4 bases from V and 5 from J; bases not matched to a gene: 4. Germline V CDR1 and CDR2: MNHEY, SVGAGI. The CDR3 spells CASSWTGWHEQYF. In DNA, the CDR3 is TGTGCCAGCAGTTGGACAGGGTGGCACGAGCAGTACTTC.

The chain recombines TRBV2 with TRBJ2-6; D ambiguous. Germline V lookup: CDR1 SNHLY, CDR2 FYNNEI. The CDR3 runs to 15 residues. The CDR3 here is CASQKSHSGANVLTF. CDR3 nucleotides: TGTGCGAGCCAGAAGTCCCACTCTGGGGCCAACGTCCTGACTTTC.

V usage is TRBV6-6 and J usage is TRBJ1-5; 7 bases fit TRBD1. The CDR3 loop spans 14 amino acids. In germline, CDR1 is MNHNY, CDR2 SVGAGI (reference sequence). Trimming at V came to 6 bases and at J to 4 bases, leaving 6 bases not matched to a gene. Here the CDR3 DNA reads TGTGCCAGCAGCAAGGGACAGTGGAATCAGCCCCAGCATTTT. The encoded protein is CASSKGQWNQPQHF.

This clone was picked up a small number of times. The chain employs TRBV10-3 and TRBJ1-1; D gene unclear. The CDR3 loop spans 11 amino acids. Per germline, CDR1 ENHRY and CDR2 SYGVKD. V was pared by 6 bases and J by 7 bases, with 9 bases between. Here the CDR3 reads CAIRSAVEAFF. For the CDR3, the DNA is TGTGCCATCAGGTCGGCGGTTGAAGCTTTCTTT.

This sequence joins TRBV10-3 and TRBJ2-3, with TRBD2 identical over 10 bases. This CDR3 is 16 amino acids long. Germline lookup yields CDR1 ENHRY and CDR2 SYGVKD. V gave up 8 bases and J gave up 0 bases; unmatched junction bases: 8. The DNA for the CDR3 is TGTGCCATCGGGGCCCTAGCGGGGGTGAGCACAGATACGCAGTATTTT. Translation gives CAIGALAGVSTDTQYF.

V gene TRBV27 combines with J gene TRBJ1-1; D may be TRBD1 (5 bases). The CDR3 extends over 15 amino acids. V was pared by 1 base and J by 1 base, with 10 bases between. Germline-derived CDR1 and CDR2 are MNHEY and SMNVEV (reference sequence). This chain's CDR3 is CASSLLRGQNTEAFF. CDR3 sequence (DNA): TGTGCCAGCAGTTTATTAAGGGGCCAGAACACTGAAGCTTTCTTT.

This clone turned up a few times. The CDR3 loop reads CASDPRTGELFF. CDR3 coding DNA: TGTGCCAGCGACCCCCGGACCGGGGAGCTGTTTTTT. The V gene is TRBV7-9, the J gene TRBJ2-2; D unresolved. There are 12 residues in the CDR3. Germline CDR1 SEHNR, CDR2 FQNEAQ (reference sequence). Trimming removed 8 bases at V and 5 bases at J, with 9 bases between.

J is TRBJ1-2 and V is TRBV6-5; the match to TRBD1 covers 8 bases. The junction had 11 bases not matched to a gene; V was cut back by 2 bases and J by 9 bases. Germline V gene lookup returns CDR1 MNHEY and CDR2 SVGAGI. The CDR3 totals 15 residues. The CDR3 DNA reads as TGTGCCAGCAGTTACCCCCCGGACAGGGACGGCAGCTACACCTTC. Amino acids: CASSYPPDRDGSYTF.